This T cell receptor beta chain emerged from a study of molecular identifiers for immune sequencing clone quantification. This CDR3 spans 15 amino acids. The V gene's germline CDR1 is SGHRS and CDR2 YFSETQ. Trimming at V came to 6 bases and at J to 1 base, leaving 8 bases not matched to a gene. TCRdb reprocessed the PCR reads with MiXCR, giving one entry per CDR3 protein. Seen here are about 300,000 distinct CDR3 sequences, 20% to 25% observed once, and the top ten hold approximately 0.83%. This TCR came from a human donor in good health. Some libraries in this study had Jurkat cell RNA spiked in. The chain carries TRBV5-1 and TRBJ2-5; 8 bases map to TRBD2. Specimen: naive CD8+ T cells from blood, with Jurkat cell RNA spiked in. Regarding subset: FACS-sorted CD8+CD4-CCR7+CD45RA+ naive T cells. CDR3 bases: TGCGCCAGCACAGAGCGGGGGCGACTCCAAGAGACCCAGTACTTC. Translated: CASTERGRLQETQYF.